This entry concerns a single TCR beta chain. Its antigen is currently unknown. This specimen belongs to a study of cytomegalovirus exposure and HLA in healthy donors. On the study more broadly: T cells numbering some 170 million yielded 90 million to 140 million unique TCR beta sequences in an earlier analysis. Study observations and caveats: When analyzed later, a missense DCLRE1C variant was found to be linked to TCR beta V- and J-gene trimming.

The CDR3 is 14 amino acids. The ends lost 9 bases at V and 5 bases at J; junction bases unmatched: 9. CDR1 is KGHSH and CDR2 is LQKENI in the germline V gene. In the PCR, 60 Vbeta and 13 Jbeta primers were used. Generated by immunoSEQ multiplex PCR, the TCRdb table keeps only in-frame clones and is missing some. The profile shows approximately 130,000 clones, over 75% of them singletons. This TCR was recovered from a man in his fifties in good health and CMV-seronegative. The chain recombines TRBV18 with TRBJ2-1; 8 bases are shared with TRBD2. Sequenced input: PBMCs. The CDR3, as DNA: TGTGCCAGTTTGCGCGGGGGGACGAACAATGAGCAGTTCTTC. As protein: CASLRGGTNNEQFF.